This T cell receptor (beta chain) comes out of a study of glioma-infiltrating T cells. Study-wide background: Sequencing aimed for about 4- to 11-fold coverage of approximately 990,000 peripheral T cells. Study-level findings and limits: Gliomas, especially low-grade, showed above-expected tissue-blood divergence; non-neoplastic patients showed below. A blood CDR3 motif signature was depleted in highly divergent patients. Only very few CDR3 sequences appeared in both tissue and blood.

The CDR3 totals 16 residues. The germline V and J ends were trimmed by 5 bases and 2 bases, with 16 bases remaining between them. Germline CDR1 reads LNHNV; CDR2 reads YYDKDF (reference sequence). This clonotype was counted ten times or more. Its antigen remains unknown. Amplification of TCR alpha and beta CDR3 regions from RNA used iRepertoire nested multiplex PCR. MiXCR, run by TCRdb on the multiplex PCR reads, gives a single entry per CDR3 protein. This repertoire shows around 350,000 distinct CDR3 sequences, 41% found once; its top ten account for 12%. The TCR comes from a human donor with low-grade glioma or glioblastoma, undergoing nonglioma brain surgery, or in good health (not recorded which). Sequences were obtained from glioma tissue, nonneoplastic brain tissue, or PBMCs (not recorded which). The chain links TRBV15 to TRBJ1-5; D not certain. CDR3 bases: TGTGCCACCAGCTTCCGACCCGATTTTGGCAATCAGCCCCAGCATTTT. The encoded protein is CATSFRPDFGNQPQHF.